What follows is one TCR beta chain and its context. Antigen specificity is unknown. Assay: immunoSEQ multiplex PCR; the TCRdb copy retains only in-frame clones and omits some. The repertoire has 25,000 to 30,000 clones, 70% to 90% of them found once; the top ten carry approximately 0.62%. This record belongs to a study of PD-1 blockade in classical Hodgkin lymphoma. This sample's time point: cycle 4 day 1 (C4D1), after six to seven weeks of nivolumab. The patients all showed relapse after autologous stem cell transplantation, while their brentuximab vedotin exposure varied. Purification of CD4+ T cells from thawed PBMCs was achieved by magnetic negative selection. J lost 4 bases, V lost 4 bases, and 8 bases had no gene match. The CDR3 consists of 15 residues. The germline V gene has CDR1 SGHNT and CDR2 YYREEE (reference sequence). Study observations and caveats: In newly diagnosed patients, baseline TCR diversity was reportedly below that of healthy donors. The CD4+ diversity rise by C4D1 was clearest in complete responders.

The TCR sequence derives from a human donor with classical Hodgkin lymphoma. The starting material was CD4+ T cells from blood, obtained before the fourth cycle of nivolumab. This chain links TRBV5-4 with TRBJ2-5; 9 bases fit TRBD2. The CDR3 region is CASSTGGGASETQYF. CDR3 bases: TGTGCCAGCAGCACGGGCGGGGGGGCGTCAGAGACCCAGTACTTC.